Below, one TCR beta chain is given with its context. Its cognate antigen is unknown. Germline V gives CDR1 SGHNT, CDR2 YENEEA. This CDR3 has 17 amino acids. Trimming cost V 4 bases and J 0 bases; bases outside gene matches: 7. The data are from a study of shared clonotypes between healthy human individuals. Some clones are missing from TCRdb's copy, which holds only in-frame ones; the method was immunoSEQ multiplex PCR. The sample lists millions of clones, 85% to 95% seen once, with 0.1% to 0.15% in the top ten. Whole-study findings and limits: Sampling included only blood; tissue repertoires likely differ.

V is TRBV11-3 and J is TRBJ2-1; 9 nucleotides line up with TRBD2. This TCR was sampled from a man younger than 35 in good health. The sequenced material came from naive CD4+ T cells sorted from blood. Subset given: CD45RA+ positively selected. The chain's CDR3 is CASSSPTSGGSYNEQFF. CDR3 DNA sequence: TGTGCCAGCAGCTCCCCGACTAGCGGAGGCTCCTACAATGAGCAGTTCTTC. Together with reference TRBV11-3 and TRBJ2-1, the CDR3 gives the full variable domain: EAGVVQSPRYKIIEKKQPVAFWCNPISGHNTLYWYLQNLGQGPELLIRYENEEAVDDSQLPKDRFSAERLKGVDSTLKIQPAELGDSAVYLCASSSPTSGGSYNEQFFGPGTRLTVL.